The sequence of this TCR beta chain was determined in a study of T cells in Graves' hyperthyroidism and ophthalmopathy. Using RNA transcripts as the source, TCR beta CDR3 regions were amplified. With the HTBI primer set, the TCR CDR3 went through a first round of RT-PCR. One entry per CDR3 protein, called by TCRdb with MiXCR from the multiplex PCR reads. In the table there are around 400,000 distinct CDR3 sequences, less than 15% of which are singletons. This receptor was taken from a woman aged 18-30 years with Graves' hyperthyroidism. Sequenced input: blood.

The CDR3 nucleotides read TGTGCCAGCAGTTACTCCTCACAGGGAGATGAAAAACTGTTTTTT. It translates to CASSYSSQGDEKLFF. The chain links TRBV6-2 or TRBV6-3 to TRBJ1-4, with D tentatively TRBD1 (6 bases). V lost 0 bases to trimming and J lost 6 bases, with 11 bases between them. CDR1 is MNHEY and CDR2 is SVGEGT in the germline V gene. CDR3 size: 15 residues.